This TCR beta chain was sequenced in a study of cytomegalovirus exposure and HLA in healthy donors. Notes on the study in general: Among the sequence variants, a highly shared cluster was likely an artifact of sequencing. Most of the CMV-associated TCR beta chains (in a later analysis) appeared to be HLA-restricted. It was confirmed in vitro that three of the CMV-associated chains were specific for CMV antigens.

Remarks on this clone: The target antigen is unknown.

It was with 60 Vbeta and 13 Jbeta primers that the PCR ran. Some clones are missing from TCRdb's copy, which holds only in-frame ones; the method was immunoSEQ multiplex PCR. The table shows 100,000 to 150,000 clones, with about 80% occurring only once. This CDR3 contains 14 residues. Per germline, CDR1 ENHRY and CDR2 SYGVKD. Trimming pared 7 bases from V and 3 bases from J, leaving 15 bases between. The TCR originated in a woman between 50 and 59 years old in good health and CMV-seropositive. The rearrangement joins TRBV10-3 to TRBJ2-5, with TRBD2 as a possible D gene (6 bases). Sequenced sample: PBMCs. The CDR3 here is CAIKGGTDKETQYF. The CDR3, as DNA: TGTGCCATCAAAGGCGGGACGGACAAAGAGACCCAGTACTTC.